Listed here are 22 T cell receptor beta chains from one sample, sequenced in a study of T cell responses to AZD1222 COVID-19 vaccine. The protocol was immunoSEQ multiplex PCR, while the TCRdb copy is restricted to in-frame clones and leaves out a portion. The sample lists roughly 120,000 clones; approximately 85% were seen once. This specimen was peripheral blood, taken on day 0 of AZD1222 vaccination. These receptors came from an adult in good health.

V and J are TRBV28 and TRBJ1-1; D unresolved. The CDR3 covers 12 residues. Germline assignment: CDR1 MDHEN and CDR2 SYDVKM. Trimming took 11 bases from V and 0 from J, leaving 10 bases between them. The CDR3 coding sequence is TGTGCCGCGTGGCGGATGAACACTGAAGCTTTCTTT. This encodes CAAWRMNTEAFF.

V is TRBV5-6 and J is TRBJ1-4, with D tentatively TRBD1 (6 bases). CDR3 length: 14 amino acids. From germline, CDR1 is SGHDT and CDR2 YYEEEE. V lost 4 bases and J 4 bases, leaving 11 bases between the germline ends. CDR3 sequence (DNA): TGTGCCAGCAGCGAAGACAGGAATAATGAAAAACTGTTTTTT. It is translated as CASSEDRNNEKLFF.

This chain uses TRBV20-1 with TRBJ1-4; unclear D gene. V was cut by 6 bases and J by 5 bases, with 7 bases left in between. Germline V lookup: CDR1 DFQATT, CDR2 SNEGSKA (reference sequence). The length of the CDR3 is 11 residues. For the CDR3, the DNA is TGCAGTGCAAGTGACAATGAAAAACTGTTTTTT. It translates to CSASDNEKLFF.

The chain employs TRBV6-5 and TRBJ2-2, with D tentatively TRBD1 or TRBD2 (6 bases each). CDR1 and CDR2 from the germline V gene are MNHEY and SVGAGI. The CDR3 length is 14 residues. Trimming took off 8 bases at V and 3 bases at J, with 13 bases between the two ends. The CDR3 reads CASGIGGHTGELFF. In DNA, the CDR3 is TGTGCCAGCGGGATTGGGGGGCACACCGGGGAGCTGTTTTTT.

V is TRBV7-2 and J is TRBJ2-1, with a tentative D call TRBD2 (7 bases). The CDR3 is 17 residues long. The ends were cut back, 0 bases at V and 4 bases at J, with 16 bases in the middle. Germline-derived CDR1 and CDR2 are SGHTA and FQGNSA. The chain's CDR3 is CASSLASPGGLYNEQFF. Here the CDR3 DNA reads TGTGCCAGCAGCTTAGCGAGTCCGGGGGGCCTTTACAATGAGCAGTTCTTC.

The genes are TRBV6-6 and TRBJ2-7; no reliable D call. The CDR3 extends over 17 amino acids. Germline V gene data show CDR1 as MNHNY and CDR2 as SVGAGI (reference sequence). With 5 bases removed from V and 0 bases from J, the gap between germline ends came to 20 bases. The CDR3 bases are TGTGCCAGCAGTCCCTGGGTATCCACCGGAAGCTCCTACGAGCAGTACTTC. Translating it yields CASSPWVSTGSSYEQYF.

V usage is TRBV7-2 and J usage is TRBJ1-4, with D tentatively TRBD1 (6 bases). Germline-derived CDR1 and CDR2 are SGHTA and FQGNSA. The CDR3 totals 19 residues. Trimming shortened V by 5 bases and J by 1 base, and 23 bases separated the two germline ends. The CDR3 spells CASSPGDFRGTGTNEKLFF. DNA of the CDR3: TGTGCCAGCAGCCCTGGGGACTTTAGGGGGACGGGAACTAATGAAAAACTGTTTTTT.

A remark on this clone: This same CDR3 is encoded by further DNA sequences in the sample. The rearrangement uses TRBV24-1 and TRBJ1-5; D uncertain. Germline CDR1 KGHDR, CDR2 SFDVKD. This CDR3 is built from 13 residues. V gave up 10 bases and J gave up 4 bases, with 13 bases separating them. CDR3 nucleotide sequence: TGTGCCACGAGCGGAACCCTTAATCAGCCCCAGCATTTT. Amino acid sequence: CATSGTLNQPQHF.

The chain has TRBV6-5 and TRBJ1-2; D is undetermined. V was trimmed by 7 bases and J by 8 bases, leaving 14 bases between them. Germline lookup yields CDR1 MNHEY and CDR2 SVGAGI. The CDR3 consists of 12 residues. CDR3 DNA: TGTGCCAGCATGGGAGGGTTTGGCGGCTACACCTTC. Protein: CASMGGFGGYTF.

The rearrangement uses TRBV2 and TRBJ2-7, with D hard to call. Germline V gene sequence: CDR1 SNHLY, CDR2 FYNNEI. The CDR3 contains 11 residues. V lost 2 bases, J lost 4 bases, and 3 bases lay in between. The CDR3 loop is CASSEQYEQYF. For the CDR3, the DNA is TGTGCCAGCAGTGAACAGTACGAGCAGTACTTC. The full variable domain, with the rest looked up from reference TRBV2 and TRBJ2-7, is EPEVTQTPSHQVTQMGQEVILRCVPISNHLYFYWYRQILGQKVEFLVSFYNNEISEKSEIFDDQFSVERPDGSNFTLKIRSTKLEDSAMYFCASSEQYEQYFGPGTRLTVT.

The chain couples TRBV4-1 to TRBJ1-2; D remains ambiguous. Germline V gene lookup returns CDR1 MGHRA and CDR2 YSYEKL. The CDR3 consists of 14 residues. V lost 0 bases and J 7 bases, leaving 12 bases between the germline ends. The CDR3 nucleotides are TGCGCCAGCAGCCAAGAAGCCCGCCGGGTTGGCTACACCTTC. This encodes CASSQEARRVGYTF.

This chain joins TRBV18 and TRBJ1-1; 7 bases are a match to TRBD1. Germline values: CDR1 KGHSH, CDR2 LQKENI. The CDR3 length is 14 residues. V trimming: 6 bases; J trimming: 5 bases; junction bases outside the gene matches: 9. CDR3 in amino acids: CASSRGQVGTEAFF. The CDR3 DNA follows: TGTGCCAGCTCTAGAGGACAGGTCGGAACTGAAGCTTTCTTT.

This rearrangement joins TRBV27 to TRBJ2-7; 10 nucleotides agree with TRBD1. Germline V gene data show CDR1 as MNHEY and CDR2 as SMNVEV (reference sequence). The CDR3 consists of 13 residues. The J segment lost 5 bases and the V segment lost 7 bases, leaving 5 bases of the junction unmatched. The DNA of the CDR3 is TGTGCCAGCATTAGGACAGGGGGTCACGAGCAGTACTTC. Residues: CASIRTGGHEQYF.

This sequence joins TRBV3-1 (or the pseudogene TRBV3-2) and TRBJ1-2; the match to TRBD1 covers 7 bases. Per the germline V gene, CDR1 is LGHDT and CDR2 is YNNKEL (reference sequence). CDR3 length: 15 residues. V lost 6 bases, J lost 4 bases, and 11 bases stayed unmatched. In DNA form, the CDR3 reads TGTGCCAGCAGACCCGACAGGGCTGACCGCTATGGCTACACCTTC. Residues: CASRPDRADRYGYTF.

The chain has TRBV12-3 or TRBV12-4 and TRBJ1-5, with D uncertain. This CDR3 contains 12 residues. V lost 7 bases and J 2 bases, leaving 6 bases between the germline ends. The CDR3 loop reads CASTWGNQPQHF. The CDR3 DNA follows: TGTGCCAGCACCTGGGGCAATCAGCCCCAGCATTTT.

The table lists this clone with a few counts. The gene calls are TRBV12-3 or TRBV12-4 and TRBJ2-1; D possibly corresponds to TRBD2 (6 bases). This CDR3 is built from 13 residues. V was cut by 7 bases and J by 10 bases, with 17 bases left in between. CDR3 sequence: CASTTAGKQEQFF. In DNA form, the CDR3 reads TGTGCCAGCACTACCGCGGGGAAGCAGGAGCAGTTCTTC.

The rearrangement joins TRBV6-4 to TRBJ1-1; 7 positions match TRBD1. With 0 bases clipped from V and 1 base from J, the junction kept 2 bases outside the gene matches. Germline V CDR1 and CDR2: MRHNA, SNTAGT. The CDR3 covers 15 residues. DNA of the CDR3: TGTGCCAGCAGTGACTCAGGGGACAGGAACACTGAAGCTTTCTTT. The encoded protein is CASSDSGDRNTEAFF.

J is TRBJ2-2 and V is TRBV24-1; TRBD2 aligns across 8 bases. Germline assignment: CDR1 KGHDR and CDR2 SFDVKD. V trimming: 1 base; J trimming: 7 bases; junction bases outside the gene matches: 7. The CDR3 extends over 16 amino acids. The CDR3 sequence: CATSDFRGGLGGELFF. For the CDR3, the DNA is TGTGCCACCAGTGATTTTCGGGGGGGCCTCGGCGGGGAGCTGTTTTTT.

This chain connects TRBV3-1 (or the pseudogene TRBV3-2) to TRBJ2-5, with D maybe TRBD1 (6 bases). CDR3 length: 13 amino acids. CDR1 and CDR2 from the germline V gene are LGHDT and YNNKEL (reference sequence). V lost 2 bases, J lost 5 bases, and 9 bases lay in between. The CDR3 coding sequence is TGTGCCAGCAGCCAATCAGGGGCGGAGACCCAGTACTTC. Protein: CASSQSGAETQYF.

J is TRBJ1-2 and V is TRBV6-5; D remains ambiguous. Germline V CDR1 and CDR2: MNHEY, SVGAGI. The V and J ends lost 0 bases and 2 bases respectively, with 10 bases between them. The CDR3 is 15 residues long. The DNA of the CDR3 is TGTGCCAGCAGTTACTCGTATACAGAGAACTATGGCTACACCTTC. It is translated as CASSYSYTENYGYTF.

This clone was seen just once. The rearrangement links TRBV20-1 to TRBJ1-2; D remains ambiguous. V lost 6 bases and J 8 bases, leaving 13 bases between the germline ends. The CDR3 contains 11 residues. CDR1 and CDR2 (germline): DFQATT, SNEGSKA (reference sequence). CDR3 amino acids: CSAPLVTGYTF. DNA for the CDR3: TGCAGTGCCCCCTTAGTAACGGGCTACACCTTC.

The CDR3 here is CASKPQGVGSPLHF. Here the CDR3 DNA reads TGTGCCAGTAAACCACAGGGGGTAGGTTCACCCCTCCACTTT. The J gene is TRBJ1-6, the V gene TRBV19; the match to TRBD1 covers 8 bases. V lost 7 bases to trimming and J lost 9 bases; unmatched junction nucleotides: 8. Looked up from germline, CDR1 is LNHDA and CDR2 is SQIVND (reference sequence). This CDR3 spans 14 amino acids.